This TCR beta chain was documented in a study of blood T cell repertoires in COVID-19. For the study at large: Italy, Spain and the United States were the sources of the convalescent and acute COVID-19 samples. PBMCs, B-cell-depleted T cells, or T cells provided the cDNA or gDNA that made up the material.

CDR1 MNHEY and CDR2 SVGAGI come from the germline V gene. The CDR3 consists of 13 residues. V was shortened by 7 bases and J by 8 bases, with 17 bases between the two germline ends. In the authors' methods: Scientists estimated how many nucleated cells there were by amplifying reference gene primers. Only in-frame clones appear in the TCRdb table, and some are missing; sequencing was by immunoSEQ multiplex PCR. V and J calls and clone size are given by that table; D and trimming were obtained from the DNA. The table records 230,000 or so clones, 80% to 90% of them present only once. The receptor was isolated from a woman between 35 and 50 years old who had recovered from COVID-19. The chain employs TRBV6-5 and TRBJ1-2, with D tentatively TRBD1 (5 bases). Sequencing was carried out using peripheral blood. The CDR3 DNA follows: TGTGCCAGCACCTTACGGGGGGGAGGAGGCTACACCTTC. This encodes CASTLRGGGGYTF.